This T cell receptor (beta chain) stems from a study of T-cell reconstitution after alpha-beta-depleted transplantation in children. This CDR3 region has 17 residues. The V gene end was trimmed by 6 bases and the J gene end by 3 bases; junction bases not matched to a gene: 13. From germline, CDR1 is MNHEY and CDR2 SMNVEV (reference sequence). Using unique molecular identifiers, the investigators prepared the TCRbeta library. One entry per CDR3 protein, called by TCRdb with MiXCR from the PCR reads. The sample has hundreds of thousands of distinct CDR3 sequences; 18% are singletons. Specimen: PBMCs from the stem cell graft donor, collected from the stem cell graft. This rearrangement joins TRBV27 to TRBJ2-1; 8 bases agree with TRBD2. The sequence was collected from a human donor who donated a stem cell graft to a child with acute lymphoblastic leukemia. The CDR3 sequence: CASRSWGASGRYNEQFF. Here the CDR3 DNA reads TGTGCCAGCAGATCCTGGGGGGCTAGCGGGCGCTACAATGAGCAGTTCTTC.